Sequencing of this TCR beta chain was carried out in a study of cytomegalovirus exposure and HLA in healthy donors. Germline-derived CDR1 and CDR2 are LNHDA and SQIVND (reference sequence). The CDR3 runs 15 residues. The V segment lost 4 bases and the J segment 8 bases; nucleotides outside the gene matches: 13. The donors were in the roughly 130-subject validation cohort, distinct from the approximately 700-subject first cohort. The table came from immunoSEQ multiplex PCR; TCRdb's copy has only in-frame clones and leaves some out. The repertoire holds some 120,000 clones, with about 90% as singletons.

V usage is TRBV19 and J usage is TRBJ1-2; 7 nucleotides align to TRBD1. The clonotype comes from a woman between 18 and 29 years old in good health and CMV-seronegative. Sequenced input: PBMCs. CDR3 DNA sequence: TGTGCCAGTAGTAGGCGGTCTACAGGGGAGACGGGCTACACCTTC. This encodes CASSRRSTGETGYTF.